This note documents a single T cell receptor (beta chain) sequence. What it binds is unknown. Some clones are missing from TCRdb's copy, which holds only in-frame ones; the method was immunoSEQ multiplex PCR. The repertoire consists of some 250,000 clones, with 90% occurring once and the leading ten covering roughly 0.38%. The data originate from a study of cytomegalovirus exposure and HLA in healthy donors. Study-wide points: According to a subsequent analysis, TCR clusters from the first cohort were inclined to appear together in the 130 or so validation repertoires. The study designated roughly 150 TCR beta chains cytomegalovirus-associated. Most observed TCR sequences were rare, whereas some public TCRs were detected in many donors.

The germline V gene has CDR1 LGHNA and CDR2 YSLEER. The CDR3 runs to 16 residues. Trimming removed 0 bases from V and 4 bases from J; junction bases left unmatched: 5. The sample taken for sequencing was PBMCs. The receptor comes from a woman aged 18 to 35 in good health and CMV-seronegative. J is TRBJ2-1 and V is TRBV4-3; 8 bases agree with TRBD2. CDR3: CASSQDGSGGYNEQFF. The CDR3 DNA follows: TGCGCCAGCAGCCAAGATGGCAGCGGGGGTTACAATGAGCAGTTCTTC.